This record looks at one T cell receptor beta chain sequence and its context. Two consecutive negative NP/OP PCR tests, clearance, or resolved symptoms defined Cohort 3 recovery. Original handling: Nucleated cell counts were estimated from reference gene primer amplification. The table came from immunoSEQ multiplex PCR; TCRdb's copy has only in-frame clones and leaves some out. Clone size and the V and J calls come from that table; the DNA yielded D and trimming. This sample has 190,000 or so clones, with approximately 90% found just once. Per germline, CDR1 SGHTA and CDR2 FQGNSA. The CDR3 runs 15 residues. V gave up 4 bases and J gave up 8 bases; unmatched junction bases: 10. The data derive from a study of blood T cell repertoires in COVID-19.

The V gene is TRBV7-2, the J gene TRBJ1-2; TRBD1 matches at 10 bases. This receptor was obtained from a woman younger than 45 who had recovered from COVID-19. The sequencing input was PBMCs or T cells enriched from blood (not recorded which). In DNA, the CDR3 is TGTGCCAGCAGCTCCCGGGGGGACAGGGGTGGCGGCTACACCTTC. Amino acid sequence: CASSSRGDRGGGYTF.